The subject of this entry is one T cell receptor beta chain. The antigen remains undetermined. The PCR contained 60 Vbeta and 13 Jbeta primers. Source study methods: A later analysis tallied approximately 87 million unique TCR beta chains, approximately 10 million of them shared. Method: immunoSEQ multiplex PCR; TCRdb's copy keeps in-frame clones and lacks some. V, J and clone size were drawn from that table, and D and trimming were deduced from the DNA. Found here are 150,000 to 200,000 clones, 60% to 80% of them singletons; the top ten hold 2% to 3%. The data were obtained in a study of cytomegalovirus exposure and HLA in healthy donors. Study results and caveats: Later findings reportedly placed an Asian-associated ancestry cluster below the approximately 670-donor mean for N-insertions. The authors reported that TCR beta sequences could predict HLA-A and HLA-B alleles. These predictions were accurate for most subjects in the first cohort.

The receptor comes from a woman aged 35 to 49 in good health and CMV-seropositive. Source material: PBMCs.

DNA of the CDR3: TGTGCCAGCAGCGTGGGGGGTCACGCGAACACCGGGGAGCTGTTTTTT. Its protein is CASSVGGHANTGELFF. The V gene is TRBV9, the J gene TRBJ2-2; D is possibly TRBD2 (6 bases). V was shortened by 2 bases and J by 0 bases, with 11 bases between the two germline ends. Germline V gives CDR1 SGDLS, CDR2 YYNGEE. The CDR3 length is 16 residues.